This TCR beta chain is from a study of blood T cell repertoires in COVID-19. Study background: Samples representing acute and convalescent COVID-19 were sourced from the United States, Italy and Spain. Sample material is recorded as cDNA or gDNA derived from T cells, B-cell-depleted T cells, or PBMCs.

TCRdb's copy holds only in-frame clones and misses some; the assay was immunoSEQ multiplex PCR. The repertoire holds approximately 200,000 clones, with 70% to 90% as singletons. The sequenced sample consisted of peripheral blood. This TCR derives from a woman between 50 and 59 years old with acute or convalescent COVID-19.

The CDR3 spells CSASLPSSYNSPLHF. CDR3 sequence (DNA): TGCAGTGCTAGTCTCCCGAGCTCCTATAATTCACCCCTCCACTTT. The chain carries TRBV20-1 and TRBJ1-6; D is unresolved. The CDR3 loop spans 15 amino acids. V was cut by 3 bases and J by 0 bases, with 9 bases left in between. Looked up from germline, CDR1 is DFQATT and CDR2 is SNEGSKA (reference sequence).